This is a list of T cell receptor beta chains from one sample in a study of response to subunit inactivated influenza vaccine. TCRdb re-called the RT-PCR reads with MiXCR, one entry per CDR3 protein. Of some 850,000 distinct CDR3 sequences detected, under 20% appear once; the ten largest clones hold about a tenth. This specimen was PBMCs from blood, taken roughly 5 days after vaccination. These receptors were obtained from a man between 45 and 60 years old who received an inactivated influenza vaccine. CDR3s include the opening cysteine and the closing phenylalanine or tryptophan. A D gene is named only where the DNA matches it firmly. The size field is filled for only some rows; it gives once, few, many or a size class.

size	V	J	D	DNA	CDR3
.	TRBV4-3	TRBJ2-5	TRBD2	TGCGCCAGCAGCCAAGGGATTCAGACTAGCGGGAGTACCCAAGAGACCCAGTACTTC	CASSQGIQTSGSTQETQYF
few	TRBV5-1	TRBJ2-3	.	TGCGCCAGCAGCTTGGGCGGGGATAATACGCAGTATTTT	CASSLGGDNTQYF
.	TRBV29-1	TRBJ2-7	TRBD2	TGCAGCGTCCCGAGCGGGAGGTACGACGAGCAGTACTTC	CSVPSGRYDEQYF
.	TRBV29-1	TRBJ2-2	.	TGCAGCGTTGCAAGTTTCGGCACCGGGGAGCTGTTTTTT	CSVASFGTGELFF
many	TRBV7-2	TRBJ2-1	TRBD2	TGTGCCAGCAGCTCCTTAGCGGGAGGGTCAAATGAGCAGTTCTTC	CASSSLAGGSNEQFF
few	TRBV12-3/TRBV12-4	TRBJ1-6	.	TGTGCCAGCAGTTTTATGAGGGATGCACCCCTCCACTTT	CASSFMRDAPLHF
once	TRBV12-3/TRBV12-4	TRBJ2-7	TRBD1	TGTGCCAGCAGGGACTCCGGGACAGGGGGGTACGAGCAGTACTTC	CASRDSGTGGYEQYF
many	TRBV7-8	TRBJ2-3	.	TGTGCCAGCAGCCGACGACAAGGGGGACGCAGTGATACGCAGTATTTT	CASSRRQGGRSDTQYF
few	TRBV20-1	TRBJ2-5	.	TGCAGTCCGGGTCCAGGGGTTTGGGAGACCCAGTACTTC	CSPGPGVWETQYF
.	TRBV20-1	TRBJ2-5	.	TGCAGTGCTCCTCGTGGGGGTCAAGAGACCCAGTACTTC	CSAPRGGQETQYF
few	TRBV15	TRBJ2-7	.	TGTGCCACCAGCAGGCGTATGGGAACTTTCTCCTACGAGCAGTACTTC	CATSRRMGTFSYEQYF
many	TRBV29-1	TRBJ2-3	.	TGCAGCGTTGAATCGGGTTGGACAGATACGCAGTATTTT	CSVESGWTDTQYF
few	TRBV7-4	TRBJ2-5	TRBD1	TGTGCCAGCAGCTTACCCGCAGGGGGTGATACCTGTTGGGAGACCCAGTACTTC	CASSLPAGGDTCWETQYF
.	TRBV6-2/TRBV6-3	TRBJ2-7	.	TGTGCCAGCAGTGCCACAGATTTTAATCCCTACGAGCAGTACTTC	CASSATDFNPYEQYF
few	TRBV5-5	TRBJ1-5	.	TGTGCCAGCAGCATAGGGACGGTGAGCAATCAGCCCCAGCATTTT	CASSIGTVSNQPQHF
.	TRBV28	TRBJ2-7	.	TGTGCCAGCACCACGGTGAGGGCCGAGCAGTACTTC	CASTTVRAEQYF
.	TRBV24-1	TRBJ2-3	TRBD2	TGTGCCACCAGTGATTTAGCGGGAGGAAGGGCAGATACGCAGTATTTT	CATSDLAGGRADTQYF
.	TRBV11-3	TRBJ2-1	.	TGTGCCAGCAGCAGCGGCATAGGCAATGAGCAGTTCTTC	CASSSGIGNEQFF
few	TRBV12-3/TRBV12-4	TRBJ2-2	.	TGTGCCAGCAGGACAGGGGAGGGCACCGGGGAGCTGTTTTTT	CASRTGEGTGELFF
.	TRBV5-1	TRBJ2-3	.	TGCGCCAGCAGCTCGGGGGCCCCCAGCACAGATACGCAGTATTTT	CASSSGAPSTDTQYF
many	TRBV11-2	TRBJ2-5	.	TGTGCCAGCAGCTTAGATAAGGCGGAGGGCGAACGGAGGGCCCAGTACTTC	CASSLDKAEGERRAQYF
few	TRBV5-5	TRBJ2-1	.	TGTGCCAGCAGCTTACCCCGGGACGACAAGAATGAGCAGTTCTTC	CASSLPRDDKNEQFF
many	TRBV20-1	TRBJ2-7	.	TGCAGTGCTAGAGGCGGGTGGGAGCAGTACTTC	CSARGGWEQYF
.	TRBV3-1	TRBJ2-5	.	TGTGCCAGCAGCCCAGGTTTGGACCAGTACTTC	CASSPGLDQYF
.	TRBV12-3/TRBV12-4	TRBJ1-1	.	TGTGCCAGCAGTTTAGCGCCAGGGCCCAATGAAGCTTTCTTT	CASSLAPGPNEAFF
few	TRBV6-2/TRBV6-3	TRBJ2-1	TRBD2	TGTGCCACCAACGATAGGGGCGGGGGGGCGTACGCCTACAATGAGCAGTTCTTC	CATNDRGGGAYAYNEQFF
.	TRBV9	TRBJ2-5	.	TGTGCCAGCAGCGTCTGGGCGGGGGCCCAGTTGGGGGAGACCCAGTACTTC	CASSVWAGAQLGETQYF
.	TRBV6-2/TRBV6-3	TRBJ1-1	.	TGTGCCAGCAGTTACTCGTTTTCCGGTAACACTGAAGCTTTCTTT	CASSYSFSGNTEAFF
.	TRBV29-1	TRBJ2-3	.	TGCAGCGTTGAGGGACTCCTTAGTCGATTTGTTACGCAGTATTTT	CSVEGLLSRFVTQYF
few	TRBV7-8	TRBJ2-1	TRBD2	TGTGCCAGCAGCTCCCTGAGGGGGCTAGCGGGAGGTGGTGAGCAGTTCTTC	CASSSLRGLAGGGEQFF
few	TRBV7-9	TRBJ1-1	.	TGTGCCAGCAGCAAGCAGGGAAGGGGGACTGAAGCTTTCTTT	CASSKQGRGTEAFF
many	TRBV6-2/TRBV6-3	TRBJ2-5	TRBD2	TGTGCCAGCAGTTACACCGGGACTAGCGGGAGCGGAGCTTGGGAGACCCAGTACTTC	CASSYTGTSGSGAWETQYF
few	TRBV6-1	TRBJ2-5	.	TGTGCCAGCAGTGAAGCGCTTTGGGAACAAGAGACCCAGTACTTC	CASSEALWEQETQYF
.	TRBV6-5	TRBJ1-6	TRBD1	TGTGCCAGCAGTTCCGACAGGGTCTATAATTCACCCCTCCACTTT	CASSSDRVYNSPLHF
few	TRBV29-1	TRBJ2-5	.	TGCAGCGTTAAGCGAGACACCGAAGAGACCCAGTACTTC	CSVKRDTEETQYF
.	TRBV24-1	TRBJ2-1	TRBD1	TGTGCCACCAGTGATTTTAAGGACAGGGCCGACAATGAGCAGTTCTTC	CATSDFKDRADNEQFF
.	TRBV12-3/TRBV12-4	TRBJ2-5	.	TGTGCCAGCAGTCCTACAGGGTCGCAGACCCAGTACTTC	CASSPTGSQTQYF
.	TRBV7-6	TRBJ1-3	.	TGTGCCAGCAGCTTAACGGTTCAGGGGAGGCCTGGAAACACCATATATTTT	CASSLTVQGRPGNTIYF
.	TRBV5-1	TRBJ1-2	.	TGCGCCAGCAGCTTGGGACAGGACTCTAACTATGGCTACACCTTC	CASSLGQDSNYGYTF
.	TRBV7-9	TRBJ2-4	.	TGTGCCAGCAGCGCACGATTTGACATTCAGTACTTC	CASSARFDIQYF
few	TRBV6-1	TRBJ2-1	TRBD1	TGTGCCAGCAGTCCCAGGGACAGATACAATGAGCAGTTCTTC	CASSPRDRYNEQFF
few	TRBV7-2	TRBJ2-1	.	TGTGCCAGCAGCGGCGGTGCCTTCAGGGGCGATGAGCAGTTCTTC	CASSGGAFRGDEQFF
many	TRBV12-3/TRBV12-4	TRBJ2-7	.	TGTGCCAGCAGTTTTCGGAACTCCTACGAGCAGTACTTC	CASSFRNSYEQYF
.	TRBV7-2	TRBJ1-2	.	TGTGCCAGCAGCTTAGAGTGGCAGGACAGCCTCTACACCTTC	CASSLEWQDSLYTF
.	TRBV6-1	TRBJ1-5	.	TGTGCCAGCATCCCCGAACCCCGAGACAATCAGCCCCAGCATTTT	CASIPEPRDNQPQHF
.	TRBV2	TRBJ1-2	.	TGTGCCAGCAGTGAAGGAGCCGGTTTTAACTATGGCTACACCTTC	CASSEGAGFNYGYTF
.	TRBV12-3/TRBV12-4	TRBJ2-7	TRBD2	TGTACCAGCAGTTTCCGTAGCGGGAGCCTTTCCTACGAGCAGTACTTC	CTSSFRSGSLSYEQYF
few	TRBV20-1	TRBJ2-5	TRBD1	TGCAGTGCTAGACGGGACAGACAAGAGACCCAGTACTTC	CSARRDRQETQYF
few	TRBV4-1	TRBJ2-7	.	TGCGCCAGCAGCCAACAGGGGCCCACCATGGGCGAGCAGTACTTC	CASSQQGPTMGEQYF
many	TRBV5-1	TRBJ2-7	TRBD1	TGCGCCAGCAGCGCCTGGACAGGGCGTGAGCAGTACTTC	CASSAWTGREQYF
.	TRBV6-2/TRBV6-3	TRBJ2-7	.	TGTGCCAGCAGAAGGAGGCCGGAAAGCTCCTACGAGCAGTACTTC	CASRRRPESSYEQYF
.	TRBV7-9	TRBJ2-2	TRBD1	TGTGCCAGCAGTACACAGGGGGCGAAGACCGGGGAGCTGTTTTTT	CASSTQGAKTGELFF
.	TRBV2	TRBJ2-1	TRBD2	TGTGCCAGCAGTAGGACTAGCGGGGGGGAGAGCTCCTACAATGAGCAGTTCTTC	CASSRTSGGESSYNEQFF